Listed below are T cell receptor beta chains from one sample, sequenced in a study of neurological immune-mediated disorders. MiXCR, run by TCRdb on the 5' RACE reads, gives a single entry per CDR3 protein. There are 18,000 or so distinct CDR3 sequences in the sample; 12% to 15% occur only once, and less than 9.5% lies in the top ten. Sequencing input: CD4+ T cells from blood. The source is a woman aged 60-70 years with HTLV-1-associated myelopathy (HAM/TSP). The CDR3 runs from the conserved cysteine through the conserved F or W. The D gene is left open where the match is weak. Not every row has a clone size; where given, it reads once, few, many or a size class.

CDR3: CASSLDPLAGGGDTQYF; DNA: TGTGCCAGCAGCTTAGACCCCCTAGCGGGAGGGGGAGATACGCAGTATTTT; size: many; D: TRBD2; J: TRBJ2-3; V: TRBV7-8
CDR3: CASSWDRVDTGELFF; DNA: TGCGCCAGCAGCTGGGACAGGGTGGACACCGGGGAGCTGTTTTTT; size: many; D: TRBD1; J: TRBJ2-2; V: TRBV5-1
CDR3: CSVPGLAGERGTQYF; DNA: TGCAGTGTCCCGGGACTAGCGGGAGAAAGGGGGACCCAGTACTTC; size: many; D: TRBD2; J: TRBJ2-5; V: TRBV20-1
CDR3: CASSLELVSYNEQFF; DNA: TGCGCCAGCAGCTTGGAACTAGTATCCTACAATGAGCAGTTCTTC; size: many; D: -; J: TRBJ2-1; V: TRBV5-1
CDR3: CSARDRSRQTEAFF; DNA: TGCAGTGCTAGAGATCGGTCCCGACAGACTGAAGCTTTCTTT; size: few; D: -; J: TRBJ1-1; V: TRBV20-1
CDR3: CSARESGYQPQHF; DNA: TGCAGTGCTAGAGAATCGGGATATCAGCCCCAGCATTTT; size: many; D: -; J: TRBJ1-5; V: TRBV20-1
CDR3: CASSPLKVSGRAAEQYF; DNA: TGTGCCAGCAGCCCCCTGAAGGTTAGCGGGAGGGCCGCCGAGCAGTACTTC; size: many; D: TRBD2; J: TRBJ2-7; V: TRBV5-6
CDR3: CASSPEANTQYF; DNA: TGTGCCAGCAGCCCAGAGGCGAATACGCAGTATTTT; size: many; D: -; J: TRBJ2-3; V: TRBV3-1
CDR3: CASSSRVRGITQYF; DNA: TGTGCCAGCAGCTCACGGGTCCGCGGGATTACGCAGTATTTT; size: many; D: -; J: TRBJ2-3; V: TRBV7-9
CDR3: CSARRARNQPQHF; DNA: TGCAGTGCTAGAAGGGCCAGAAATCAGCCCCAGCATTTT; size: many; D: -; J: TRBJ1-5; V: TRBV20-1
CDR3: CASSEARPGFTPRIQETQYF; DNA: TGTGCCAGCAGTGAAGCGCGGCCGGGATTCACACCTCGGATACAAGAGACCCAGTACTTC; size: many; D: -; J: TRBJ2-5; V: TRBV6-1
CDR3: CASRLGDRGASSTGELFF; DNA: TGTGCCAGCAGATTAGGGGACAGGGGGGCCTCGAGCACCGGGGAGCTGTTTTTT; size: many; D: TRBD1; J: TRBJ2-2; V: TRBV6-5
CDR3: CASSLVFRSSGGRTDTQYF; DNA: TGTGCCAGCAGCTTAGTTTTTCGGTCCAGCGGGGGCCGCACAGATACGCAGTATTTT; size: many; D: TRBD2; J: TRBJ2-3; V: TRBV7-2
CDR3: CASSGGFTSGPRDTQYF; DNA: TGCGCCAGCAGTGGAGGTTTTACTAGCGGCCCTCGGGATACGCAGTATTTT; size: -; D: TRBD2; J: TRBJ2-3; V: TRBV10-2
CDR3: CASRTGLYGYTF; DNA: TGTGCCAGCAGGACCGGGCTCTATGGCTACACCTTC; size: many; D: -; J: TRBJ1-2; V: TRBV6-5
CDR3: CASSVAGCGTVELFF; DNA: TGTGCCAGCAGCGTAGCAGGGTGCGGCACCGTGGAGCTGTTTTTT; size: -; D: -; J: TRBJ2-2; V: TRBV9
CDR3: CSASLFGGIYNEQFF; DNA: TGCAGTGCTAGCCTCTTCGGTGGGATTTACAATGAGCAGTTCTTC; size: many; D: -; J: TRBJ2-1; V: TRBV20-1
CDR3: CASSWDSRGVGEQFF; DNA: TGCGCCAGCAGCTGGGACTCGCGGGGGGTAGGTGAGCAGTTCTTC; size: many; D: TRBD2; J: TRBJ2-1; V: TRBV5-1
CDR3: CASKGTSGVSYNEQFF; DNA: TGTGCCAGCAAAGGGACTAGCGGGGTCTCCTACAATGAGCAGTTCTTC; size: many; D: TRBD2; J: TRBJ2-1; V: TRBV12-3/TRBV12-4
CDR3: CASSYSAGGVIQYF; DNA: TGTGCCAGCAGTTACTCGGCGGGGGGGGTCATTCAGTACTTC; size: many; D: TRBD2; J: TRBJ2-4; V: TRBV6-5
CDR3: CASSLGGKDYGYTF; DNA: TGCGCCAGCAGCTTGGGAGGGAAAGATTATGGCTACACCTTC; size: many; D: -; J: TRBJ1-2; V: TRBV5-1
CDR3: CASSTGTGRETQYF; DNA: TGTGCCAGCAGTACAGGGACAGGGAGGGAGACCCAGTACTTC; size: medium-sized; D: TRBD1; J: TRBJ2-5; V: TRBV12-3/TRBV12-4
CDR3: CASSLRAPNTGELFF; DNA: TGTGCCAGCAGCCTAAGGGCCCCGAACACCGGGGAGCTGTTTTTT; size: medium-sized; D: -; J: TRBJ2-2; V: TRBV14
CDR3: CASSLAPQRETQYF; DNA: TGTGCCAGCAGCTTGGCTCCTCAACGGGAGACCCAGTACTTC; size: -; D: -; J: TRBJ2-5; V: TRBV7-8
CDR3: CASSPWTDYEQYF; DNA: TGTGCCAGCAGCCCGTGGACAGACTACGAGCAGTACTTC; size: many; D: -; J: TRBJ2-7; V: TRBV7-6
CDR3: CASSGGPNQPQHF; DNA: TGTGCCAGCAGTGGGGGGCCCAATCAGCCCCAGCATTTT; size: medium-sized; D: -; J: TRBJ1-5; V: TRBV2
CDR3: CAIRRQVTSYEQYF; DNA: TGTGCCATCAGGCGACAGGTAACATCCTACGAGCAGTACTTC; size: -; D: -; J: TRBJ2-7; V: TRBV10-3
CDR3: CASSMGRAGSDTQYF; DNA: TGCGCCAGCAGCATGGGCAGAGCGGGATCAGATACGCAGTATTTT; size: -; D: TRBD2; J: TRBJ2-3; V: TRBV5-1
CDR3: CATSDYQDTQYF; DNA: TGTGCCACCAGTGATTACCAAGATACGCAGTATTTT; size: many; D: -; J: TRBJ2-3; V: TRBV24-1
CDR3: CASSLQGEMYGYTF; DNA: TGTGCCAGCAGTTTACAGGGAGAGATGTATGGCTACACCTTC; size: many; D: -; J: TRBJ1-2; V: TRBV6-1
CDR3: CASSLRTGVYEQYF; DNA: TGCGCCAGCAGCCTACGGACAGGGGTGTACGAGCAGTACTTC; size: medium-sized; D: TRBD1; J: TRBJ2-7; V: TRBV5-1
CDR3: CASSLVAEARGNTIYF; DNA: TGTGCCAGCAGCTTAGTGGCAGAAGCGAGGGGAAACACCATATATTTT; size: -; D: -; J: TRBJ1-3; V: TRBV7-8
CDR3: CASSKGSTSQGPHEQYF; DNA: TGTGCCAGCAGCAAGGGGAGTACGTCACAGGGACCCCACGAGCAGTACTTC; size: many; D: -; J: TRBJ2-7; V: TRBV21-1
CDR3: CASGGLAGPTDTQYF; DNA: TGTGCCAGCGGGGGACTAGCGGGACCCACAGATACGCAGTATTTT; size: many; D: TRBD2; J: TRBJ2-3; V: TRBV2
CDR3: CASSYLTQGFSYEQYF; DNA: TGTGCCAGCAGTTACCTGACTCAAGGTTTTTCCTACGAGCAGTACTTC; size: many; D: -; J: TRBJ2-7; V: TRBV6-2/TRBV6-3
CDR3: CASSPHSSNQPQHF; DNA: TGTGCCAGCAGCCCCCACAGTTCCAATCAGCCCCAGCATTTT; size: -; D: -; J: TRBJ1-5; V: TRBV3-1